The rows below give T cell receptor beta chains drawn from one sample of a study of CD8+ T cells in alopecia areata. TCRdb keeps only in-frame clones here, not all; method: immunoSEQ multiplex PCR. The sample records some 170,000 clones, about 70% being singletons. Material: CD8+ T cells sorted from blood, obtained at week 0. These receptors were taken from a human donor with alopecia areata. CDR3s include the opening cysteine and the closing phenylalanine or tryptophan. Each record gives: D gene, clone size, V gene, J gene, CDR3 DNA, CDR3 protein. A D gene is named only where the DNA matches it firmly. Size is omitted from some rows. Given values are once, few, many or a class for expanded clones.

D: -
size: -
V: TRBV16
J: TRBJ2-5
DNA: TGTGCCAGCATGCAAGAGACCCAGTACTTC
CDR3: CASMQETQYF

D: -
size: -
V: TRBV7-8
J: TRBJ1-1
DNA: TGTGCCAGCAGCTTAGCGCGGGGTGATGAAGCTTTCTTT
CDR3: CASSLARGDEAFF

D: -
size: -
V: TRBV30
J: TRBJ2-1
DNA: TGTGCCTGGACCGGAACGAATGAGCAGTTCTTC
CDR3: CAWTGTNEQFF

D: TRBD1
size: few
V: TRBV27
J: TRBJ2-7
DNA: TGTGCCAGCAGTCTCGGGACAGGTTTCGAGCAGTACTTC
CDR3: CASSLGTGFEQYF

D: TRBD1
size: -
V: TRBV5-6
J: TRBJ2-2
DNA: TGTGCCAGCAGCGGGTTCGACAGGGCCAACACCGGGGAGCTGTTTTTT
CDR3: CASSGFDRANTGELFF

D: -
size: few
V: TRBV29-1
J: TRBJ2-1
DNA: TGCAGCGTTGGTGGACGCTCCTACAATGAGCAGTTCTTC
CDR3: CSVGGRSYNEQFF

D: -
size: -
V: TRBV29-1
J: TRBJ1-1
DNA: TGCAGCGTTGTTTTGTCCAGAGAAGCTTTCTTT
CDR3: CSVVLSREAFF

D: TRBD1
size: few
V: TRBV5-6
J: TRBJ1-6
DNA: TGTGCCAGCAGCTTGGACAGGGCGGGCAGGGGGGCAACCCTCCACTTT
CDR3: CASSLDRAGRGATLHF

D: TRBD1
size: once
V: TRBV2
J: TRBJ1-2
DNA: TGTGCCAGCAGTCACCCGGGACAGGGGGCAAACTATGGCTACACCTTC
CDR3: CASSHPGQGANYGYTF

D: -
size: -
V: TRBV29-1
J: TRBJ1-2
DNA: TGCAGCGTTGAGGTCAGGTCTAACTATGGCTACACCTTC
CDR3: CSVEVRSNYGYTF

D: -
size: -
V: TRBV29-1
J: TRBJ2-6
DNA: TGCAGCGTTGCCAAGCAGGGTACTGGGGCCAACGTCCTGACTTTC
CDR3: CSVAKQGTGANVLTF

D: TRBD2
size: few
V: TRBV10-3
J: TRBJ2-2
DNA: TGTGCCATCACTCCCGGGACTAGCAAAACCGGGGAGCTGTTTTTT
CDR3: CAITPGTSKTGELFF

D: -
size: -
V: TRBV7-8
J: TRBJ1-5
DNA: TGTGCCAGCAGCTTACGTGCCGGCAATCAGCCCCAGCATTTT
CDR3: CASSLRAGNQPQHF

D: -
size: few
V: TRBV10-3
J: TRBJ2-6
DNA: TGTGCCATCCTAGTCTCTGGGGCCAACGTCCTGACTTTC
CDR3: CAILVSGANVLTF

D: -
size: -
V: TRBV27
J: TRBJ2-4
DNA: TGTGCCAGTGCTCTCGGTCCTAGCTCCCAAAACATTCAGTACTTC
CDR3: CASALGPSSQNIQYF

D: -
size: -
V: TRBV6-6
J: TRBJ1-1
DNA: TGTGCGACGACGGGGAACGCTGAAGCTTTCTTT
CDR3: CATTGNAEAFF

D: TRBD2
size: -
V: TRBV29-1
J: TRBJ2-7
DNA: TGCAGCGTTCCGGGGGAGGGGAGCACCTACGAGCAGTACTTC
CDR3: CSVPGEGSTYEQYF

D: -
size: -
V: TRBV5-6
J: TRBJ2-3
DNA: TGTGCCAGCAGCTTGGCCGTCTCCACCACTCTCGGAGATACGCAGTATTTT
CDR3: CASSLAVSTTLGDTQYF

D: -
size: -
V: TRBV4-1
J: TRBJ2-2
DNA: TGCGCCAGCAGCGCGCGACAGGGAGGTTGGAACACCGGGGAGCTGTTTTTT
CDR3: CASSARQGGWNTGELFF

D: -
size: -
V: TRBV5-6
J: TRBJ2-6
DNA: TGTGCCAGCAGCTTGGCAACAAGGATATCAGGGGCCAACGTCCTGACTTTC
CDR3: CASSLATRISGANVLTF

D: -
size: -
V: TRBV7-8
J: TRBJ1-4
DNA: TGTGCCAGCAGCTTAGGACGCGGGGGACATGAAAAACTGTTTTTT
CDR3: CASSLGRGGHEKLFF

D: TRBD1
size: -
V: TRBV23-1
J: TRBJ1-5
DNA: TGCGCCAGCAGAGGACAGGGCAATCAGCCCCAGCATTTT
CDR3: CASRGQGNQPQHF

D: -
size: once
V: TRBV6-1
J: TRBJ2-7
DNA: TGTGCCAGCAGGGATGGGACTGTCCGAGAGCAGTACTTC
CDR3: CASRDGTVREQYF

D: -
size: -
V: TRBV9
J: TRBJ1-6
DNA: TGTGCCAGCAGCGAGGGACCAGCCTATAATTCACCCCTCCACTTT
CDR3: CASSEGPAYNSPLHF

D: -
size: -
V: TRBV9
J: TRBJ2-2
DNA: TGTGCCAGCAGCGTATCATCCGGGGAGCTGTTTTTT
CDR3: CASSVSSGELFF

D: -
size: few
V: TRBV14
J: TRBJ1-2
DNA: TGTGCCAGCAGCCAAGAAAACCTCAACTATGGCTACACCTTC
CDR3: CASSQENLNYGYTF

D: TRBD1
size: -
V: TRBV13
J: TRBJ2-7
DNA: TGTGCCAGCAGTTCGGGACAGAGTTACTACGAGCAGTACTTC
CDR3: CASSSGQSYYEQYF

D: -
size: -
V: TRBV27
J: TRBJ1-2
DNA: TGTGCCAGCAGCCCATCCCCGGACACCTACTATGGCTACACCTTC
CDR3: CASSPSPDTYYGYTF

D: -
size: -
V: TRBV30
J: TRBJ1-2
DNA: TGTGCCTGGAGTGTCGGGTCGCAGATCTATGGCTACACCTTC
CDR3: CAWSVGSQIYGYTF

D: -
size: few
V: TRBV29-1
J: TRBJ2-2
DNA: TGCAGCGTTGTAGCTACAACGGCGGACCCCGGGGAGCTGTTTTTT
CDR3: CSVVATTADPGELFF

D: TRBD1
size: once
V: TRBV29-1
J: TRBJ2-6
DNA: TGCAGCGCGGTACAGGGGGCTGGGGCCAACGTCCTGACTTTC
CDR3: CSAVQGAGANVLTF

D: -
size: -
V: TRBV30
J: TRBJ1-5
DNA: TGTGCCTGGAGTGCCTTTCGGAGGCAGCCCCAGCATTTT
CDR3: CAWSAFRRQPQHF

D: TRBD1
size: -
V: TRBV6-5
J: TRBJ2-7
DNA: TGTGCCAGCAGTTACTCAGCGACAGGGGTGGGCTACGAGCAGTACTTC
CDR3: CASSYSATGVGYEQYF

D: -
size: -
V: TRBV15
J: TRBJ2-5
DNA: TGTGCCACCAGCAGAGTAGGGGACCAAGAGACCCAGTACTTC
CDR3: CATSRVGDQETQYF

D: -
size: -
V: TRBV5-1
J: TRBJ1-5
DNA: TGCGCCAGCAGACTGGGGGATCAGCCCCAGCATTTT
CDR3: CASRLGDQPQHF

D: -
size: once
V: TRBV30
J: TRBJ1-1
DNA: TGTGCCTGGATTCGCGGGGACACTGAAGCTTTCTTT
CDR3: CAWIRGDTEAFF

D: -
size: -
V: TRBV7-2
J: TRBJ2-1
DNA: TGTGCCAGTCCGGGCGGGGCGGGGAATGAGCAGTTCTTC
CDR3: CASPGGAGNEQFF

D: -
size: -
V: TRBV13
J: TRBJ1-6
DNA: TGTGCCAGCAGCCTAGGCCCCCCCAATTCACCCCTCCACTTT
CDR3: CASSLGPPNSPLHF